A selection of T cell receptor beta chains follows, all from one sample in a study of blood T cell repertoires in COVID-19. The method was immunoSEQ multiplex PCR; TCRdb's version includes in-frame clones alone and lacks a portion of them. The sample lists approximately 170,000 clones; approximately 84% were seen once. The sample consisted of peripheral blood. The receptors originated from a woman over 75 with COVID-19, enrolled during active disease. Both conserved end residues are trimmed from each CDR3.

V: TRBV3-1/TRBV3-2; CDR3: ASSQVAGATYEQY
V: TRBV7-3; CDR3: ASSFGQLYGYT
V: TRBV3-1/TRBV3-2; CDR3: ASSQGFGGSGNTIY
V: TRBV30; CDR3: AWKGLAAYEQY
V: TRBV15; CDR3: ATSGSAGVTGELF
V: TRBV4-2; CDR3: ASSDFTRGGVAEQF
V: TRBV19; CDR3: ASRIQGAGTDTQY
V: TRBV6-1; CDR3: ASSEAQGAYNEQF
V: TRBV7-3; CDR3: ASSQGGGRREAF
V: TRBV7-3; CDR3: ASRLQGHATDTQY
V: TRBV6-2/TRBV6-3; CDR3: ASSEGLTYNEQF
V: TRBV6-2/TRBV6-3; CDR3: ASSYDNEWAYEQY
V: TRBV5-1; CDR3: ASMELGELF
V: TRBV10-3; CDR3: AISQSGNEQF
V: TRBV27; CDR3: ASSSGTGARHGYT
V: TRBV6-4; CDR3: ASTETQY
V: TRBV29-1; CDR3: SVEDRDRGITDTQY
V: TRBV11-2; CDR3: ASSSPPGQGSHPGGYT
V: TRBV3-1/TRBV3-2; CDR3: ASSPGTGKGDTQY
V: TRBV12-5; CDR3: ASGLWTGSFTDTQY
V: TRBV10-3; CDR3: AISEGRGWGPSEAF
V: TRBV2; CDR3: ASTNSNQPQH
V: TRBV11-3; CDR3: ASSLKWGTGGTDTQY
V: TRBV19; CDR3: ASSIKQGINSPLH
V: TRBV21-1; CDR3: ASSTQPDRERQPQH
V: TRBV6-4; CDR3: ASSARTSGRSTDTQY
V: TRBV14; CDR3: ASSQNRELGDTQY
V: TRBV7-9; CDR3: ASSPLLAGGQETQY
V: TRBV10-3; CDR3: AIKNLAPDTQY
V: TRBV7-2; CDR3: ASSLGGLEEKLF
V: TRBV27; CDR3: ASSRSEGAYEQY
V: TRBV5-6; CDR3: ASSSQGLAGYNEQF
V: TRBV19; CDR3: ASSTHRGRETQY
V: TRBV9; CDR3: ASSLSSGLAGGLRGGTDTQY
V: TRBV5-5; CDR3: ASSLRESGVGANVLT
V: TRBV28; CDR3: ASTTPGFEQPQH